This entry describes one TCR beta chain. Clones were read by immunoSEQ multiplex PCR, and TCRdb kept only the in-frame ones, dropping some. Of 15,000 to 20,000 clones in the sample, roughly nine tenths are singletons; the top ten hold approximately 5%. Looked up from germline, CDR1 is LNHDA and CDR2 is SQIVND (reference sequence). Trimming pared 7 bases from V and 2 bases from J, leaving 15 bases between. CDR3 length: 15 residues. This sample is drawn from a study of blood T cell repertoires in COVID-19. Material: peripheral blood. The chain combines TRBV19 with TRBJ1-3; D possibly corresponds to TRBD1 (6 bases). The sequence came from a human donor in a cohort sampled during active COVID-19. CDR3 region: CASIPNRDPGNTIYF. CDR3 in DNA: TGTGCCAGTATCCCAAACAGGGACCCTGGAAACACCATATATTTT.